This T cell receptor (beta chain) was observed in a study of cytomegalovirus exposure and HLA in healthy donors. Overall study results and limits: The number of N-insertions in an Asian-associated ancestry cluster was reportedly below the roughly 670-donor mean in a later analysis.

It was healthy bone marrow donors who served as donors. It was with 60 Vbeta and 13 Jbeta primers that the PCR ran. TCRdb keeps only in-frame clones here, not all; method: immunoSEQ multiplex PCR. Across tens of thousands of clones, the top ten clones capture less than 4% of the sample. A note on this clone: Its cognate antigen is unknown.

With 4 bases clipped from V and 4 bases from J, the junction kept 9 bases outside the gene matches. The CDR3 runs 15 residues. Germline CDR1 LGHNA, CDR2 YNFKEQ. This chain connects TRBV4-2 to TRBJ2-7; 8 bases map to TRBD2. The material sequenced was PBMCs. This TCR was recovered from a male donor in good health and CMV-seronegative. CDR3 in amino acids: CASSPQTSDEYEQYF. The CDR3 coding sequence is TGTGCCAGCAGCCCGCAGACTAGCGATGAATACGAGCAGTACTTC.